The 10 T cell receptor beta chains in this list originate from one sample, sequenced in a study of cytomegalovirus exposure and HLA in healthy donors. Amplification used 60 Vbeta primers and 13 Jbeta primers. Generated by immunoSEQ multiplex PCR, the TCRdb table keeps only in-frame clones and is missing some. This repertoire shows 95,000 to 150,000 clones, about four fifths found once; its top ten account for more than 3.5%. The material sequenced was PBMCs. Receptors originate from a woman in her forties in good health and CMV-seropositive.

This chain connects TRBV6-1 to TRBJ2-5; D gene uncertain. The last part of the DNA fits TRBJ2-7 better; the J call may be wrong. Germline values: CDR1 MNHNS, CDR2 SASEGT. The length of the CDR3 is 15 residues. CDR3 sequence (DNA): TGTGCCAGCAGTGCCACCAGTAGTGACTCCTACGAGCAGTACTTC. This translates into CASSATSSDSYEQYF.

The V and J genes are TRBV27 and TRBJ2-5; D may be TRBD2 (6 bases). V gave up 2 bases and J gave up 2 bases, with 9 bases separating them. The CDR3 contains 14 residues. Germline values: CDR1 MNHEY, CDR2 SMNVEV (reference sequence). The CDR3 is CASSLIGSQETQYF. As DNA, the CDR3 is TGTGCCAGCAGTTTAATCGGGAGTCAAGAGACCCAGTACTTC.

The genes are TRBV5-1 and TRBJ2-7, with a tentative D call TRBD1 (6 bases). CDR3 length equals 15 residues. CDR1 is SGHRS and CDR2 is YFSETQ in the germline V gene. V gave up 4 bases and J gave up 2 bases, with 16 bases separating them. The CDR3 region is CASSLGQTSTYEQYF. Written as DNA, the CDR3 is TGCGCCAGCAGCCTAGGACAGACTTCTACCTACGAGCAGTACTTC.

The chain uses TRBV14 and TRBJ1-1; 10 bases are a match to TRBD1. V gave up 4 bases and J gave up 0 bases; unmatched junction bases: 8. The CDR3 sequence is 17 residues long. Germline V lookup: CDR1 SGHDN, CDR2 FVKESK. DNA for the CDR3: TGTGCCAGCAGCCCCGACAGGGGGCCACTTTTGAACACTGAAGCTTTCTTT. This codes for CASSPDRGPLLNTEAFF. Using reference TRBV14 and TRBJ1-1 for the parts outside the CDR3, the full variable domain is EAGVTQFPSHSVIEKGQTVTLRCDPISGHDNLYWYRRVMGKEIKFLLHFVKESKQDESGMPNNRFLAERTGGTYSTLKVQPAELEDSGVYFCASSPDRGPLLNTEAFFGQGTRLTVV.

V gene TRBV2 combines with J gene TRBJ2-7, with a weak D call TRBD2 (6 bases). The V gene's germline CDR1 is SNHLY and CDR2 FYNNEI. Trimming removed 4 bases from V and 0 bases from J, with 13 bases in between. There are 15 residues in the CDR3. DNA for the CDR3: TGTGCCAGCAGTGCCGGACGGGGGAGCTCCTACGAGCAGTACTTC. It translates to CASSAGRGSSYEQYF.

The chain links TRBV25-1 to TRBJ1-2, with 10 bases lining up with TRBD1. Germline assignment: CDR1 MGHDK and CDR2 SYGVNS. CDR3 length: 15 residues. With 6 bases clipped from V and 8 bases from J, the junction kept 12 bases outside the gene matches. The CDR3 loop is CASSLRGTGAKGYTF. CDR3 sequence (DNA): TGTGCCAGCAGCCTACGCGGGACAGGGGCTAAGGGCTACACCTTC.

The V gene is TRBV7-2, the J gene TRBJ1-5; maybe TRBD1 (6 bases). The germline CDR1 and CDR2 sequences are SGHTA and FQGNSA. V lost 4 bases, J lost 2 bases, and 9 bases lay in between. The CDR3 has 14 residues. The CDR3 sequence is CASSSGQGNQPQHF. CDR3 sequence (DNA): TGTGCCAGCAGCTCGGGACAAGGCAATCAGCCCCAGCATTTT.

CDR3 DNA: TGTGCCAGCAGTTCCAGGGTATTAGATACGCAGTATTTT. Translation: CASSSRVLDTQYF. The J gene is TRBJ2-3, the V gene TRBV27; maybe TRBD1 (5 bases). The CDR3 runs 13 residues. Germline V gene data show CDR1 as MNHEY and CDR2 as SMNVEV (reference sequence). With 4 bases removed from V and 5 bases from J, the gap between germline ends came to 10 bases.

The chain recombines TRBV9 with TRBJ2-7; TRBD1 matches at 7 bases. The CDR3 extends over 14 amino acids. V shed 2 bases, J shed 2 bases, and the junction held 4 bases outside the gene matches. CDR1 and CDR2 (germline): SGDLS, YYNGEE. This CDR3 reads CASSVGTDTYEQYF. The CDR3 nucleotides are TGTGCCAGCAGCGTCGGGACAGACACCTACGAGCAGTACTTC.

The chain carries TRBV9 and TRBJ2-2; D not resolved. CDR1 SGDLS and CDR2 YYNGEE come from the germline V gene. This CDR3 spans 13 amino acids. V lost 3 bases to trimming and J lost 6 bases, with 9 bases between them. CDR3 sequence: CASSGVLAGELFF. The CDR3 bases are TGTGCCAGCAGCGGAGTATTGGCCGGGGAGCTGTTTTTT.